Listed below are T cell receptor beta chains from one sample, sequenced in a study of tumor-infiltrating lymphocytes in primary liver carcinoma. TCRdb used MiXCR to reprocess the multiplex PCR reads, holding one entry per CDR3 protein. The data contain about 120,000 distinct CDR3 sequences, roughly 75% of them singletons. Sequenced material: tumor-adjacent normal liver tissue. The source is an older woman with primary liver carcinoma and hepatitis B virus infection. The CDR3 runs from the conserved cysteine through the conserved F or W. Each record gives: V gene, J gene, clone size, D gene, CDR3 protein, CDR3 DNA. D genes are given only for firm matches. Clone size is given for some rows only: seen once, a few or many times, or a class if the clone is expanded.

TRBV11-2,TRBJ2-1,.,TRBD1,CASSFTGVNERFF,TGTGCCAGCAGCTTCACAGGGGTCAATGAGCGGTTCTTC
TRBV6-5,TRBJ2-1,.,TRBD1,CASRSTWTGVVNEQFF,TGTGCCAGCCGAAGTACATGGACAGGGGTCGTCAATGAGCAGTTCTTC
TRBV4-1,TRBJ1-6,many,.,CASSQDGHEDSPLHF,TGCGCCAGCAGCCAAGATGGACACGAGGATTCACCCCTCCACTTT
TRBV12-3/TRBV12-4,TRBJ1-2,.,.,CASSFGQAGALNNGYTF,TGTGCCAGCAGTTTTGGTCAGGCGGGGGCGCTGAACAATGGCTACACCTTC
TRBV7-3,TRBJ2-4,.,.,CASRRKWELAKNIQYF,TGTGCCAGCAGGCGCAAGTGGGAGTTGGCCAAAAACATTCAGTACTTC
TRBV24-1,TRBJ2-3,.,.,CATSDSLTSSDTQYF,TGTGCCACCAGTGATTCCCTTACTAGCTCGGATACGCAGTATTTT
TRBV28,TRBJ2-7,once,.,CASSPYRIHSYEQYF,TGTGCCAGCAGTCCGTACAGGATCCACTCCTACGAGCAGTACTTC
TRBV5-1,TRBJ1-3,few,TRBD1,CASSPGQGAAFGNTIYF,TGCGCCAGCAGCCCAGGACAGGGGGCTGCTTTTGGAAACACCATATATTTT
TRBV6-4,TRBJ2-2,.,TRBD2,CASSDSSGNTVELFF,TGTGCCAGCAGTGATTCTAGCGGGAACACCGTGGAGCTGTTTTTT
TRBV19,TRBJ1-4,.,.,CASSMRYPTNEKLFF,TGTGCCAGTAGTATGAGGTACCCAACTAATGAAAAACTGTTTTTT
TRBV28,TRBJ1-1,.,.,CASSLSGPLTTEAFF,TGTGCCAGCAGTCTCTCCGGGCCTCTGACCACTGAAGCTTTCTTT
TRBV11-2,TRBJ2-2,.,TRBD2,CASSDGRNPNSGELFF,TGTGCCAGCAGCGACGGACGCAACCCGAACAGCGGGGAACTGTTTTTT
TRBV11-2,TRBJ1-4,.,.,CASSIVRGTNEKLFF,TGTGCCAGTAGCATAGTAAGGGGGACTAATGAAAAACTGTTTTTC
TRBV24-1,TRBJ2-1,few,.,CATSDPLNLNEQFF,TGTGCCACCAGTGACCCGCTCAACCTCAATGAGCAGTTCTTC
TRBV4-1,TRBJ1-3,many,.,CASSQRANSGNTIYF,TGCGCCAGCAGCCAGAGGGCCAACTCTGGAAACACCATATATTTT
TRBV28,TRBJ2-1,.,.,CANTATSRRSPNEQFF,TGTGCCAACACCGCCACTAGTAGGAGATCTCCTAATGAGCAGTTCTTC
TRBV28,TRBJ2-7,.,.,CASSSRGLYEQYF,TGTGCCAGCAGCTCACGGGGACTCTACGAGCAGTACTTC
TRBV28,TRBJ1-1,.,.,CASTRHGNPEAFF,TGTGCTAGCACCCGACACGGGAACCCTGAAGCTTTCTTT
TRBV7-9,TRBJ2-1,many,.,CASSLAGTPGFDEQFF,TGTGCCAGCAGCTTAGCCGGGACTCCGGGTTTTGATGAGCAGTTCTTC
TRBV2,TRBJ1-5,.,.,CASSIQGPTNQPQHF,TGTGCCAGCAGTATCCAAGGGCCAACCAATCAGCCCCAGCATTTT
TRBV19,TRBJ1-1,few,TRBD1,CASNSDRGLGDTEAFF,TGTGCCAGTAACTCGGACAGGGGGCTTGGGGACACTGAAGCTTTCTTT
TRBV6-6,TRBJ2-2,many,.,CASSYQDSLGELFF,TGTGCCAGCAGTTACCAAGATAGTCTTGGGGAGCTGTTTTTT
TRBV6-5,TRBJ2-1,.,TRBD2,CARILSSGTYNEQFF,TGTGCCAGGATACTCTCTAGCGGAACTTACAATGAGCAGTTCTTC
TRBV29-1,TRBJ2-1,once,.,CSVDWLVGSTSYNEQFF,TGCAGCGTCGATTGGCTAGTGGGATCAACCTCCTACAATGAGCAGTTCTTC
TRBV5-1,TRBJ2-2,many,.,CASSLGQRSTGELFF,TGCGCCAGCAGCTTAGGACAGAGAAGCACCGGGGAGCTGTTTTTT
TRBV28,TRBJ2-4,.,.,CASSSHRIAKNIQYF,TGTGCCAGCAGTTCCCACAGGATAGCCAAAAACATTCAGTACTTC
TRBV5-4,TRBJ1-1,.,.,CASGRGTGGNTEAFF,TGTGCCAGCGGCCGCGGTACCGGAGGGAACACTGAAGCCTTCTTT
TRBV6-5,TRBJ2-1,.,TRBD2,CASSYGREGNEQLF,TGTGCCAGCAGTTACGGGCGGGAGGGTAATGAGCAGCTCTTC
TRBV6-5,TRBJ1-1,.,TRBD1,CTCRPRGQKNTEAFF,TGTACCTGCAGGCCCAGGGGGCAGAAGAACACTGAAGCTTTCTTT
TRBV29-1,TRBJ2-1,.,TRBD2,CSARGGVAGDDEQFF,TGCAGCGCGCGTGGGGGAGTAGCGGGAGACGATGAGCAGTTCTTC
TRBV7-9,TRBJ1-1,.,.,CASNLGGSPNTEAFF,TGTGCCAGCAACTTAGGCGGGTCTCCGAACACTGAAGCTTTCTTT
TRBV29-1,TRBJ1-2,once,.,CSARMQGDMGYTF,TGCAGCGCTAGAATGCAGGGTGATATGGGCTACACCTTC
TRBV23-1,TRBJ2-1,.,.,CASSQLLTVPLGAYNEQFF,TGCGCCAGCAGTCAATTGTTGACAGTCCCCCTGGGGGCCTACAATGAGCAGTTCTTC
TRBV13,TRBJ1-6,.,TRBD1,CASSPRTGWDSRLHF,TGTGCCAGCAGCCCACGGACAGGATGGGATTCACGCCTCCACTTT
TRBV11-1,TRBJ2-3,.,.,CASSFAGPYTQYF,TGTGCCAGCAGCTTTGCTGGGCCATATACGCAGTATTTT
TRBV28,TRBJ2-1,.,TRBD2,CASSSPGLAGYEQFF,TGTGCCAGCAGTTCACCAGGACTAGCGGGATATGAGCAGTTCTTC
TRBV6-1,TRBJ1-5,.,.,CTSNKGEGSQPQHF,TGTACCAGCAATAAAGGGGAGGGAAGCCAACCCCAGCACTTT